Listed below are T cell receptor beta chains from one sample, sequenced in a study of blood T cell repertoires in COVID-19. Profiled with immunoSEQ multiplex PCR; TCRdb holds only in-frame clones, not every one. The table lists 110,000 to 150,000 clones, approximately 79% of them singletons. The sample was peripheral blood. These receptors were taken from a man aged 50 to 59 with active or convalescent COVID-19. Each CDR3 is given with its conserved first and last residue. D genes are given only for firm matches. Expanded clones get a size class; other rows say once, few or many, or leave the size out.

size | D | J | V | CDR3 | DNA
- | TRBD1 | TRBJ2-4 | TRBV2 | CASGRGGQGTRLAKNIQYF | TGTGCCAGCGGAAGGGGGGGACAGGGGACTCGACTAGCCAAAAACATTCAGTACTTC
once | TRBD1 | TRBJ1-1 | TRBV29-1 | CSDHTGVYTEAFF | TGCAGCGACCATACAGGGGTTTATACTGAAGCTTTCTTT
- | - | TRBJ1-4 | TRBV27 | CASSFGGSNEKLFF | TGTGCCAGCAGTTTCGGCGGTTCGAACGAAAAACTGTTTTTT
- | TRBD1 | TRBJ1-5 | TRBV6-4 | CASSDSQGDSNQPQHF | TGTGCCAGCAGTGACTCGCAGGGGGATAGCAATCAGCCCCAGCATTTT
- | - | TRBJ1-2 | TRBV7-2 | CASSLRFLAGDGYTF | TGTGCCAGCAGCTTAAGGTTTCTGGCAGGGGATGGCTACACCTTC
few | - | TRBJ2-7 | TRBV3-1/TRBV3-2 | CASSWGDYEQYF | TGTGCCAGCAGCTGGGGAGATTACGAGCAGTACTTC
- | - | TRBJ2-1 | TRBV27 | CASSLEGGNSYNEQFF | TGTGCCAGCAGTTTAGAGGGCGGCAACTCCTACAATGAGCAGTTCTTC
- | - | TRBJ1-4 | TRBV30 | CAWARQAKANEKLFF | TGTGCCTGGGCTAGACAGGCGAAGGCTAATGAAAAACTGTTTTTT
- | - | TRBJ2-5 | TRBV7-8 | CASSLISPLLRATQYF | TGTGCCAGCAGCTTAATAAGTCCATTACTTCGAGCTACCCAGTACTTC
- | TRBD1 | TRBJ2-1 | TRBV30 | CVWSVGTGGHNEQFF | TGTGTCTGGAGTGTAGGGACAGGGGGCCACAATGAGCAGTTCTTC
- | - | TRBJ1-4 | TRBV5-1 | CASSLVGGVDEKLFF | TGCGCCAGCAGCTTGGTAGGGGGGGTGGATGAAAAACTGTTTTTT
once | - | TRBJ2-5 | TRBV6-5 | CASSQVREETQYF | TGTGCCAGCAGCCAGGTCAGGGAAGAGACCCAGTACTTC
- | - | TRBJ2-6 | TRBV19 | CASSSSGANVLTF | TGTGCCAGCTCGAGCTCTGGGGCCAACGTCCTGACTTTC
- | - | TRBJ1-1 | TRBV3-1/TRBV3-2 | CASSHGTPTEAFF | TGTGCCAGCAGCCACGGGACACCCACTGAAGCTTTCTTT